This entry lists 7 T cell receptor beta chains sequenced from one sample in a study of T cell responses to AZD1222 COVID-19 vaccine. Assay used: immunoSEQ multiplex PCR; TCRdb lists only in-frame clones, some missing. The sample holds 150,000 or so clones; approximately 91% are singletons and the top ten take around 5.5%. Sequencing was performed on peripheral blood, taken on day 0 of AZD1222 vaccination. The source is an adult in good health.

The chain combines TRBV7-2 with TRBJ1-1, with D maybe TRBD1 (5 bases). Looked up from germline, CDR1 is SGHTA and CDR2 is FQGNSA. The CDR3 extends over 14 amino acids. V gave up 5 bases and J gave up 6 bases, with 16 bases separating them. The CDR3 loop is CASSTTSGTSEAFF. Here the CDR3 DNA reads TGTGCCAGCAGCACCACCTCCGGGACCTCTGAAGCTTTCTTT.

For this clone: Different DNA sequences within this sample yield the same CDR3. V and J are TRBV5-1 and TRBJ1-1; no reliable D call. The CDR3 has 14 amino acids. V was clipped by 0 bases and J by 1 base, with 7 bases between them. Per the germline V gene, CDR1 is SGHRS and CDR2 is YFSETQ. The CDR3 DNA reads TGCGCCAGCAGCTTGGACGCCGCGAACACTGAAGCTTTCTTT. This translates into CASSLDAANTEAFF.

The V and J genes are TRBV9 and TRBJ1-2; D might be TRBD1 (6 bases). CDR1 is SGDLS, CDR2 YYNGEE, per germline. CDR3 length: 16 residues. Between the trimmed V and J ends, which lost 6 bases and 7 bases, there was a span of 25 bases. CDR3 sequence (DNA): TGTGCCAGCAACCGAAATTGGGGGCAGGGAGGTGGTGGCTACACCTTC. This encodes CASNRNWGQGGGGYTF.

The CDR3 DNA reads as TGTGCCAGCAGCTTTGAAGGGGACAATCAGCCCCAGCATTTT. Residues: CASSFEGDNQPQHF. V is TRBV5-8 and J is TRBJ1-5; D perhaps matches TRBD1 (5 bases). Germline assignment: CDR1 SGHTS and CDR2 YDEGEE. Trimming removed 2 bases at V and 3 bases at J, with 9 bases between. The CDR3 covers 14 residues.

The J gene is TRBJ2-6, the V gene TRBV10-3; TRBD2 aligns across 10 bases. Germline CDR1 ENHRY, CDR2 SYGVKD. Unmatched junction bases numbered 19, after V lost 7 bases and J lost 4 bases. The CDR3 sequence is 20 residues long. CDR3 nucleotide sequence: TGTGCCATCAAAGGTGGAGCGGGGGGGCCACTCTTACCCGGGGCCAACGTCCTGACTTTC. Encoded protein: CAIKGGAGGPLLPGANVLTF.

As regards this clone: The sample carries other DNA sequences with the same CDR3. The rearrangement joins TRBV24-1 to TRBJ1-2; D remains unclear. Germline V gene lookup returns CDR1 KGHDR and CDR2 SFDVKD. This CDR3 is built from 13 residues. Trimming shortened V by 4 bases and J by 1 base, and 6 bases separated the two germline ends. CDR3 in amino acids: CATSDGGNYGYTF. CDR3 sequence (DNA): TGTGCCACCAGTGACGGCGGTAACTATGGCTACACCTTC.

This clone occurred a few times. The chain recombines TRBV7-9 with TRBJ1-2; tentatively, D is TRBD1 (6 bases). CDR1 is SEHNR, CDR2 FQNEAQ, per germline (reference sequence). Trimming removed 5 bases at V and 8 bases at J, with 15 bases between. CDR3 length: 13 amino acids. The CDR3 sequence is CASSRAGESGYTF. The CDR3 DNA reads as TGTGCCAGCAGCCGCGCAGGGGAAAGCGGCTACACCTTC.